The clone carrying this T cell receptor (beta chain) was picked up many times. Both TCRalpha and TCRbeta chains were reverse transcribed with V-gene-specific primers. TCRs were amplified for roughly 20 PCR cycles with a constant-region primer and V-primer adapter. TCRdb re-called the reads through MiXCR, storing one row per CDR3 protein. The table has around 64,000 distinct CDR3 sequences, about 26% seen once. The data are from a study of low-dose radiotherapy and immunotherapy resistance in tumors. The time point is: before trial treatment. V shed 1 base and J 2 bases; nucleotides not matched to a gene: 2. The germline gives CDR1 LGHNA, CDR2 YNFKEQ. The CDR3 sequence is 16 residues long.

The clonotype originates from a male donor with rectosigmoid adenocarcinoma. This chain joins TRBV4-2 and TRBJ2-2; 9 nucleotides agree with TRBD1. The sequences come from PBMCs, collected before treatment. The CDR3, as DNA: TGTGCCAGCAGCCAAGTGGGACAGGGAAACACCGGGGAGCTGTTTTTT. Translating gives CASSQVGQGNTGELFF.